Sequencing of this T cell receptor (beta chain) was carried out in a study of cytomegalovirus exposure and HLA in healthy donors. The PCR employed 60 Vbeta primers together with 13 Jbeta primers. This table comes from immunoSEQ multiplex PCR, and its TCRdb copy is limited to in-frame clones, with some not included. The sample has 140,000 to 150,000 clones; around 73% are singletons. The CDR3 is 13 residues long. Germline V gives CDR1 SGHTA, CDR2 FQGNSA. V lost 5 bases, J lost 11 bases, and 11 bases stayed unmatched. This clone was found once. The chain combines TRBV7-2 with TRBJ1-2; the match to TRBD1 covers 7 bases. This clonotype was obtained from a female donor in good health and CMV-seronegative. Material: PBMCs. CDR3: CASSPGQLVRYTF. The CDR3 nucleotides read TGTGCCAGCAGCCCGGGACAGCTGGTGCGGTACACCTTC.